A single sample is the source of the 19 T cell receptor beta chains below, sequenced in a study of shared clonotypes between healthy human individuals. Only in-frame clones appear in the TCRdb table, and some are missing; sequencing was by immunoSEQ multiplex PCR. The data contain 650,000 to 800,000 clones, 55% to 75% of them seen just once; the ten biggest clones take up around 1.7%. The sequenced sample consisted of memory CD4+ T cells sorted from blood. Specified subset: CD45RA-negative fraction. All receptors come from a woman aged 30 to 39 in good health.

The CDR3 loop reads CASSPTPSGQGLGQPQHF. The DNA for the CDR3 is TGTGCCAGCAGCCCCACGCCCTCGGGACAAGGACTAGGTCAGCCCCAGCATTTT. This chain uses TRBV27 with TRBJ1-5; a possible D gene is TRBD1 (6 bases). CDR1 MNHEY and CDR2 SMNVEV come from the germline V gene (reference sequence). With 6 bases removed from V and 6 bases from J, the gap between germline ends came to 27 bases. This CDR3 has 18 amino acids.

This clone was observed a few times. CDR3 in amino acids: CASSSGLVGATDTQYF. The CDR3 DNA reads TGTGCCAGCAGCTCGGGACTAGTTGGGGCCACAGATACGCAGTATTTT. The rearrangement uses TRBV5-6 and TRBJ2-3, with 8 bases fitting TRBD2. This CDR3 spans 16 amino acids. Germline loops: CDR1 SGHDT, CDR2 YYEEEE. The trim removed 3 bases at V and 2 bases at J, leaving 8 bases unmatched.

Notes on this clone: This specimen includes other DNA sequences encoding the same CDR3. J is TRBJ2-3 and V is TRBV20-1; no clear D. CDR1 and CDR2 (germline): DFQATT, SNEGSKA (reference sequence). The CDR3 totals 11 residues. V lost 6 bases and J lost 5, with 9 bases in between. The CDR3: CSAKLGDTQYF. As DNA, the CDR3 is TGCAGTGCCAAACTGGGAGATACGCAGTATTTT.

The chain uses TRBV6-6 and TRBJ2-7; tentatively, D is TRBD1 (6 bases). Germline loops: CDR1 MNHNY, CDR2 SVGAGI (reference sequence). This CDR3 contains 14 residues. V was shortened by 6 bases and J by 0 bases, with 12 bases between the two germline ends. The CDR3 region has the DNA TGTGCCAGCAGCTCAAGGGACATCTCCTACGAGCAGTACTTC. Amino acids: CASSSRDISYEQYF.

The rearrangement joins TRBV18 to TRBJ2-6; possibly TRBD2 for D (5 bases). The CDR3 spans 16 residues. Germline loops: CDR1 KGHSH, CDR2 LQKENI. Trimming removed 3 bases from V and 4 bases from J, with 13 bases in between. The CDR3 DNA reads TGTGCCAGCTCACCCGTAGATGAGGGAGGGGCCAACGTCCTGACTTTC. Translating gives CASSPVDEGGANVLTF.

In this sample, this clone turned up many times. The CDR3 DNA sequence: TGTGCCACCAGCCGGGACAGGGTCAACTATGGCTACACCTTC. Encoded protein: CATSRDRVNYGYTF. The V call is TRBV15, the J call TRBJ1-2; 9 positions match TRBD1. CDR1 LNHNV and CDR2 YYDKDF come from the germline V gene (reference sequence). This CDR3 has 14 residues. Losses at the gene ends were 5 bases for V and 2 bases for J; bases not matched to a gene: 3.

CDR3 sequence reads: CASSPTGQPHTDTQYF. In DNA, the CDR3 is TGTGCCAGCTCACCCACCGGCCAGCCGCACACAGATACGCAGTATTTT. This chain links TRBV18 with TRBJ2-3; D gene ambiguous. This CDR3 has 16 residues. The V gene's germline CDR1 is KGHSH and CDR2 LQKENI. V shed 3 bases and J shed 2 bases, with 15 bases lying between them.

This clone showed up just once. CDR3: CASSLTRTNYGYTF. The CDR3 DNA sequence: TGTGCCAGCAGCTTAACCCGGACTAACTATGGCTACACCTTC. J is TRBJ1-2 and V is TRBV7-2; D is ambiguous. CDR1 SGHTA and CDR2 FQGNSA come from the germline V gene. V was shortened by 2 bases and J by 0 bases, with 7 bases between the two germline ends. This CDR3 contains 14 residues.

The chain has TRBV6-5 and TRBJ1-2, with D possibly matching TRBD1 (6 bases). Per germline, CDR1 MNHEY and CDR2 SVGAGI. The CDR3 extends over 15 amino acids. V was clipped by 2 bases and J by 5 bases, with 15 bases between them. CDR3 region: CASSYLRGLGYGYTF. The CDR3 nucleotides read TGTGCCAGCAGTTACCTCAGGGGCCTGGGTTATGGCTACACCTTC.

As to this clone: Additional DNA sequences in this sample encode the identical CDR3. The chain links TRBV2 to TRBJ2-5; no definite D call. The germline V and J ends were trimmed by 8 bases and 1 base, with 5 bases remaining between them. The CDR3 loop spans 11 amino acids. Germline-derived CDR1 and CDR2 are SNHLY and FYNNEI. CDR3 sequence (DNA): TGTGCCAGCTCCTTCCAAGAGACCCAGTACTTC. Residues: CASSFQETQYF.

The rearrangement links TRBV11-1 to TRBJ2-7; TRBD2 aligns across 10 bases. The CDR3 covers 18 residues. Germline CDR1 is SGHAT and CDR2 is FQDESV (reference sequence). The V gene end was trimmed by 5 bases and the J gene end by 7 bases; junction bases not matched to a gene: 20. CDR3 nucleotides: TGTGCCAGCAGCCGCAGGGGTAGTCTAGCGGGAGCCCCCAGGGAGCAGTACTTC. Translating it yields CASSRRGSLAGAPREQYF. Filled out from reference TRBV11-1 and TRBJ2-7, the complete variable domain reads EAEVAQSPRYKITEKSQAVAFWCDPISGHATLYWYRQILGQGPELLVQFQDESVVDDSQLPKDRFSAERLKGVDSTLKIQPAELGDSAMYLCASSRRGSLAGAPREQYFGPGTRLTVT.

This clone was counted between two and nine times. The chain has TRBV6-6 and TRBJ2-5; D unclear. Germline V gene lookup returns CDR1 MNHNY and CDR2 SVGAGI (reference sequence). This CDR3 is built from 12 residues. V was shortened by 2 bases and J by 5 bases, with 6 bases between the two germline ends. The CDR3 here is CASSYSVETQYF. CDR3 DNA: TGTGCCAGCAGTTACAGCGTTGAGACCCAGTACTTC.

The genes are TRBV19 and TRBJ2-7, with TRBD1 matching 8 bases. V was pared by 5 bases and J by 5 bases, with 5 bases of the junction left unmatched. This CDR3 spans 13 amino acids. CDR1 LNHDA and CDR2 SQIVND come from the germline V gene (reference sequence). Written as DNA, the CDR3 is TGTGCCAGTAGTGGCCGGACAGGGAACGAGCAGTACTTC. Protein product: CASSGRTGNEQYF.

On this clone itself: The sample has other DNA sequences that encode this CDR3 too. The V and J genes are TRBV7-9 and TRBJ1-5, with D perhaps matching TRBD1 (5 bases). The CDR3 extends over 14 amino acids. CDR1 and CDR2 (germline): SEHNR, FQNEAQ (reference sequence). Trimming shortened V by 4 bases and J by 3 bases, and 10 bases separated the two germline ends. DNA for the CDR3: TGTGCCAGCAGCTCAGCAGGGTCCAATCAGCCCCAGCATTTT. This gives the protein CASSSAGSNQPQHF.

The rearrangement joins TRBV30 to TRBJ2-7; 8 positions agree with TRBD1. V lost 5 bases to trimming and J lost 3 bases; unmatched junction nucleotides: 6. The CDR3 loop spans 13 amino acids. The germline V gene encodes CDR1 GTSNPN and CDR2 SVGIG (reference sequence). CDR3 coding DNA: TGTGCCTGGCGGACAGGGACGAGCTACGAGCAGTACTTC. This codes for CAWRTGTSYEQYF.

A remark on this clone: Other DNA sequences of this sample code for an identical CDR3. V usage is TRBV9 and J usage is TRBJ1-2, with 7 bases identical to TRBD1. Germline values: CDR1 SGDLS, CDR2 YYNGEE. V dropped 0 bases and J dropped 5; count of bases not matched to a gene: 4. The CDR3 contains 14 residues. The CDR3 spells CASSVGEGAYGYTF. The CDR3 DNA follows: TGTGCCAGCAGCGTAGGTGAGGGGGCTTATGGCTACACCTTC.

The chain joins TRBV5-1 to TRBJ2-3; 13 bases are a match to TRBD2. The V gene's germline CDR1 is SGHRS and CDR2 YFSETQ. The CDR3 is 17 amino acids. Unmatched junction bases numbered 7, after V lost 1 base and J lost 5 bases. CDR3 coding DNA: TGCGCCAGCAGCTTGTTGACTAGCGGGAGGCCCCAAGATACGCAGTATTTT. Amino acids: CASSLLTSGRPQDTQYF.

A note on this clone: Since a far larger clone is one base different, this is likely a read error. This CDR3 is also generated by other DNA sequences in the sample. V usage is TRBV5-1 and J usage is TRBJ2-3; maybe TRBD2 (6 bases). Germline CDR1 reads SGHRS; CDR2 reads YFSETQ. CDR3 size: 16 residues. The CDR3 reads CASSLALTGAVDTQYF. The DNA for the CDR3 is TGCGCTAGCAGCTTGGCCTTAACGGGAGCGGTAGATACGCAGTATTTT.

Only one count was recorded for this clone. The V and J genes are TRBV27 and TRBJ1-1; D remains unclear. The germline V and J ends were trimmed by 3 bases and 1 base, with 6 bases remaining between them. Germline-derived CDR1 and CDR2 are MNHEY and SMNVEV (reference sequence). The CDR3 is 13 amino acids. The CDR3 coding sequence is TGTGCCAGCAGTTTGGTAGCGAACACTGAAGCTTTCTTT. This encodes CASSLVANTEAFF.